The present entry profiles one T cell receptor beta chain with its context. What this receptor recognizes is not known. The sample holds no much larger clone one base away, and base qualities are not on file. Moderately to severely active disease, a Clinical Activity Score of at least 3, a NOSPECS grade of at least 4, and a duration under 3 months were present in ophthalmopathy patients. The study excluded patients with uncontrolled infections, other autoimmune diseases, pregnancy or lactation. Diagnoses relied on clinical symptoms, serum thyroxine and TRAb, thyroid ultrasound and orbital computed tomography. PBMCs were separated from roughly 10 ml of fresh peripheral blood using Ficoll-Paque density gradient centrifugation. Trizol reagent was used to extract total RNA, and RNA quality was then checked on an Agilent 2100 Bioanalyzer. The data are from a study of T cells in Graves' hyperthyroidism and ophthalmopathy (dated by TCRdb to the late 2010s). In terms of the full investigation: Peripheral blood samples were taken at the time of initial diagnosis, prior to any treatment. To identify distinguishing TCR V-J signatures, a discovery cohort of about a hundred patients was used, comprising 43 with Graves' ophthalmopathy and under 60 with stable Graves' hyperthyroidism. An independent validation cohort of 18 to 20 hyperthyroidism patients and 17 patients who later progressed to ophthalmopathy tested prospective prediction of ophthalmopathy. The approximately 100 discovery patients were divided at random into training and test sets in a 7:3 ratio. The study also compared thyroid tissue and blood T-cell repertoires from roughly 6 Graves' hyperthyroidism patients. Following sampling, methimazole starting at 30 mg daily was given to hyperthyroidism patients, and high-dose intravenous methylprednisolone was given to ophthalmopathy patients. The paper reports TCR Vbeta CDR3 sequencing of approximately 140 peripheral blood samples: around 45 ophthalmopathy, under 85 hyperthyroidism and around 17 progressor patients.

Amplification of TCR beta CDR3 regions was carried out from RNA transcripts. The first round of RT-PCR for the TCR CDR3 was performed with the HTBI primer set and the Qiagen OneStep RT-PCR kit. Libraries were constructed in a second round of multiplex PCR, after which size selection and purification were performed. Sequencing of the libraries was done on an Illumina HiSeq2000 using paired-end 100 bp reads. In the paper's pipeline: SOAPnuke was used to process the raw data, removing reads that contained adapters or uncalled bases, had a mean Phred below 15, or lacked an exact match to the constant primer or identifier. COPE v1.2.5 was used to merge high-quality paired reads, and clonotypes were defined as unique nucleotide sequences. Clonotypes were aligned to IMGT TRBV, TRBD and TRBJ reference segments using MiTCR v1.1. The analysis included only V-J combinations with a frequency above 0.0001, which together covered roughly 99% of the repertoires. A TCS score was defined as the ratio between F50 (clonal expansion) and ExV (chaos), using BLOSUM62-based TCRdist between CDR3 peptides within each V-J. Welch's t-statistics and random forest reduced fewer than 600 V-J features to 10 to 15, which were used in a naive Bayes classifier (R e1071). Clones were called with MiXCR by TCRdb after fastp trimmed the public reads at Q25, and only in-frame beta chains were retained. Entries that share a CDR3 protein sequence are merged under the most common genes and DNA. The V and J calls follow TCRdb's processing rather than the paper's. The sample table holds 220,000 or so distinct CDR3 sequences, of which 16% were seen once. The top ten constitute around 28% of the sample.

V and J lose 0 bases and 4 bases, and a span of 12 bases separates them. CDR1 and CDR2 were assigned from the germline V gene as SGHRS and YFSETQ. From the cysteine up to the phenylalanine, the CDR3 has a length of 15 residues. Just CDR3 DNA is preserved here, 45 bases in frame from base 1. The study at large found these results: In cross-validation, a model built on a 13 V-J signature told ophthalmopathy apart from stable hyperthyroidism with 87.88% sensitivity and roughly 83% specificity, and in testing the same model reached 80%/75%. Most expanded thyroid clonotypes (frequency above 0.001) were also detected in blood, a finding suggesting that blood repertoires may reflect thyroid immune responses. In validation, progression to ophthalmopathy was predicted by the model with more than 65% sensitivity and 72.22% specificity, a median of roughly six months before onset. Sample size was not statistically predetermined, and investigators were not blinded to group allocation.

The source is a woman aged 18-29 years with Graves' ophthalmopathy. The V and J segments used are TRBV5-1 and TRBJ2-3; tentative D gene TRBD2, with 5 bases matching. The specimen sequenced was blood. The encoded CDR3 is CASSLGGLDSDTQYF. The bases read TGCGCCAGCAGCTTGGGAGGGTTAGATTCAGATACGCAGTATTTT.